Described below is a single T cell receptor beta chain sequence and its context. Method: immunoSEQ multiplex PCR; TCRdb's copy keeps in-frame clones and lacks some. The sample records some 2,100,000 clones, around 95% being singletons. This sample stems from a study of shared clonotypes between healthy human individuals. The CDR3 consists of 14 residues. Germline CDR1 and CDR2: GTSNPN and SVGIG (reference sequence). The V gene lost 0 bases and the J gene lost 2 bases, with 11 bases spanning the gap. Sequenced: naive CD4+ T cells sorted from blood. Subset denoted: CD45RA+ positively selected. The TCR sequence derives from a man aged 18 to 30 in good health. This chain joins TRBV30 and TRBJ2-7, with a weak D call TRBD1 (5 bases). The DNA for the CDR3 is TGTGCCTGGAGTGTAGACGCAGGGACCTACGAGCAGTACTTC. Its protein is CAWSVDAGTYEQYF.